This entry lists 32 T cell receptor beta chains sequenced from one sample in a study of human T cells and chemical hapten exposure. It was unfractionated whole blood from which total RNA was extracted. TCRdb reprocessed the 5' RACE reads with MiXCR, giving one entry per CDR3 protein. Here the sample spans around 140,000 distinct CDR3 sequences, 3.5% to 5% being singletons. The receptors originated from a female donor in good health.

This clonotype has at least ten counts. The chain is built from TRBV14 and TRBJ1-3, with TRBD1 as a possible D gene (5 bases). Trimming took off 1 base at V and 7 bases at J, with 14 bases between the two ends. The CDR3 covers 15 residues. Germline lookup yields CDR1 SGHDN and CDR2 FVKESK. In DNA form, the CDR3 reads TGTGCCAGCAGCCAAGCTGCCGGGACCCCCAACACCATATATTTT. Translated, it gives CASSQAAGTPNTIYF. The full variable domain, completed using reference TRBV14 and TRBJ1-3, is EAGVTQFPSHSVIEKGQTVTLRCDPISGHDNLYWYRRVMGKEIKFLLHFVKESKQDESGMPNNRFLAERTGGTYSTLKVQPAELEDSGVYFCASSQAAGTPNTIYFGEGSWLTVV.

J is TRBJ2-7 and V is TRBV2, with D perhaps matching TRBD2 (6 bases). Germline V lookup: CDR1 SNHLY, CDR2 FYNNEI. This CDR3 has 14 residues. V dropped 4 bases and J dropped 4 bases, with 14 bases sitting between them. As DNA, the CDR3 is TGTGCCAGCAGTGGCGGGGTCGGGTTATACGAGCAGTACTTC. This translates into CASSGGVGLYEQYF.

About this clonotype: This may be a read error, as it is one base from a much larger clone. The CDR3 sequence: CASSGARRIGYTF. In DNA form, the CDR3 reads TGTGCCAGCAGTGGAGCAAGAAGAATTGGCTACACCTTC. The chain joins TRBV2 to TRBJ1-2; D is ambiguous. Per the germline V gene, CDR1 is SNHLY and CDR2 is FYNNEI. Trimming took off 4 bases at V and 7 bases at J, with 13 bases between the two ends. The CDR3 runs to 13 residues.

This clonotype has only a few counts. The chain couples TRBV7-9 to TRBJ1-2, with D unclear. The CDR3 is 12 residues long. V gave up 8 bases and J gave up 4 bases, with 11 bases separating them. The germline V gene has CDR1 SEHNR and CDR2 FQNEAQ (reference sequence). Here the CDR3 reads CASYGPFYGYTF. DNA of the CDR3: TGTGCCAGCTATGGACCGTTCTATGGCTACACCTTC. Looking up the rest from reference TRBV7-9 and TRBJ1-2 gives the full variable domain: DTGVSQNPRHKITKRGQNVTFRCDPISEHNRLYWYRQTLGQGPEFLTYFQNEAQLEKSRLLSDRFSAERPKGSFSTLEIQRTEQGDSAMYLCASYGPFYGYTFGSGTRLTVV.

This clonotype was picked up many times. The gene calls are TRBV6-6 and TRBJ2-3; 8 positions match TRBD2. The CDR3 is 15 amino acids. The ends lost 4 bases at V and 2 bases at J; junction bases unmatched: 5. Looked up from germline, CDR1 is MNHNY and CDR2 is SVGAGI (reference sequence). CDR3 DNA: TGTGCCAGCAGTTTACTAGCGGCTCTCACAGATACGCAGTATTTT. Protein: CASSLLAALTDTQYF.

This clonotype has a count of ten or more. This chain uses TRBV28 with TRBJ1-3; unclear D gene. Deletions cut 6 bases from V and 3 bases from J, with 12 bases between. Germline loops: CDR1 MDHEN, CDR2 SYDVKM. The CDR3 sequence is 14 residues long. CDR3 sequence reads: CASSLGSIGNTIYF. CDR3 in DNA: TGTGCCAGCAGCCTTGGTTCTATTGGAAACACCATATATTTT.

This clonotype has at least ten counts. The J gene is TRBJ1-1, the V gene TRBV27; 7 bases map to TRBD1. Trimming removed 5 bases from V and 7 bases from J; junction bases left unmatched: 13. There are 15 residues in the CDR3. The germline V gene encodes CDR1 MNHEY and CDR2 SMNVEV (reference sequence). The CDR3 sequence is CASSGRDRGNGEAFF. CDR3 nucleotide sequence: TGTGCCAGCAGTGGTCGGGACAGAGGTAATGGTGAAGCTTTCTTT.

This clonotype came up many times. V and J are TRBV6-5 and TRBJ1-4; possibly TRBD1 for D (6 bases). V lost 0 bases, J lost 0 bases, and 14 bases lay in between. The V gene's germline CDR1 is MNHEY and CDR2 SVGAGI. This CDR3 has 18 residues. CDR3 sequence: CASSYSIGGGATNEKLFF. For the CDR3, the DNA is TGTGCCAGCAGTTACTCGATAGGGGGTGGGGCAACTAATGAAAAACTGTTTTTT.

There are a few counts of this clonotype. The J gene is TRBJ2-1, the V gene TRBV5-4, with 10 bases that match TRBD2. The CDR3 length is 15 residues. V trimming: 3 bases; J trimming: 5 bases; junction bases outside the gene matches: 5. The germline CDR1 and CDR2 sequences are SGHNT and YYREEE (reference sequence). DNA of the CDR3: TGTGCCAGCAGCTCCGGGACTAGCGTACACAATGAGCAGTTCTTC. It yields the protein CASSSGTSVHNEQFF.

The sample holds many counts of this clonotype. The V and J genes are TRBV29-1 and TRBJ1-5, with D perhaps matching TRBD1 (5 bases). Germline assignment: CDR1 SQVTM and CDR2 ANQGSEA. The germline V and J ends were trimmed by 1 base and 6 bases, with 7 bases remaining between them. There are 12 residues in the CDR3. The CDR3 region is CSVEVGGQPQHF. The CDR3 DNA reads as TGCAGCGTTGAAGTTGGGGGTCAGCCCCAGCATTTT.

This clonotype was observed many times. V and J are TRBV24-1 and TRBJ2-3; 8 bases fit TRBD2. The V and J ends lost 2 bases and 10 bases, in that order; junction bases with no gene match: 10. CDR1 and CDR2 (germline): KGHDR, SFDVKD. CDR3 length equals 15 residues. CDR3 sequence: CATSDSGLASVAQYF. The CDR3 DNA is TGTGCCACCAGTGATTCTGGACTAGCCTCCGTTGCGCAGTATTTT.

This clonotype was counted at least ten times. The V gene is TRBV28, the J gene TRBJ1-1; 7 bases are shared with TRBD1. The V gene's germline CDR1 is MDHEN and CDR2 SYDVKM. The J segment lost 5 bases and the V segment lost 5 bases, leaving 20 bases of the junction unmatched. The CDR3 length is 18 residues. CDR3 in DNA: TGTGCCAGCAGTAACATGATCGACAGGGTTGCCCCGAGGACTGAAGCTTTCTTT. Amino acid sequence: CASSNMIDRVAPRTEAFF.

This clonotype showed up just a few times. The genes are TRBV2 and TRBJ2-7; TRBD1 might be the D (6 bases). The V gene's germline CDR1 is SNHLY and CDR2 FYNNEI. V gave up 4 bases and J gave up 2 bases, with 9 bases separating them. The CDR3 contains 13 residues. The CDR3: CASSGTATYEQYF. CDR3 bases: TGTGCCAGCAGTGGGACAGCAACCTACGAGCAGTACTTC.

This clonotype was observed many times. This chain uses TRBV2 with TRBJ2-2, with D uncertain. CDR1 SNHLY and CDR2 FYNNEI come from the germline V gene. V lost 1 base to trimming and J lost 5 bases, with 5 bases between them. The CDR3 is 13 amino acids. CDR3 amino acids: CASSEGRTGELFF. CDR3 nucleotide sequence: TGTGCCAGCAGTGAAGGGCGTACCGGGGAGCTGTTTTTT.

This clonotype was seen a few times. This sequence joins TRBV19 and TRBJ1-2; D is unclear. This CDR3 contains 16 residues. Germline V gives CDR1 LNHDA, CDR2 SQIVND (reference sequence). Trimming shortened V by 0 bases and J by 3 bases, and 14 bases separated the two germline ends. CDR3: CASSIDPGTMDYGYTF. CDR3 DNA sequence: TGTGCCAGTAGTATAGATCCGGGAACAATGGACTATGGCTACACCTTC.

This clonotype was recorded at least ten times. This chain joins TRBV12-3 or TRBV12-4 and TRBJ1-4; TRBD1 might be the D (6 bases). V was shortened by 0 bases and J by 2 bases, with 16 bases between the two germline ends. The CDR3 runs 18 residues. The CDR3 DNA reads TGTGCCAGCAGTTTAGCGTTTAGCGGGGGGCTGACTAATGAAAAACTGTTTTTT. Its translation is CASSLAFSGGLTNEKLFF.

This clonotype has a count of ten or more. The J gene is TRBJ2-1, the V gene TRBV20-1; 11 positions match TRBD1. Looked up from germline, CDR1 is DFQATT and CDR2 is SNEGSKA (reference sequence). Losses at the gene ends were 0 bases for V and 6 bases for J; bases not matched to a gene: 4. The CDR3 contains 15 residues. CDR3 sequence (DNA): TGCAGTGCTAGAGAGGGGACAGGGGGTACCAATGAGCAGTTCTTC. This sequence encodes CSAREGTGGTNEQFF.

This clonotype was recorded many times. This chain joins TRBV3-1 and TRBJ2-5; 12 nucleotides agree with TRBD2. Germline assignment: CDR1 LGHDT and CDR2 YNNKEL (reference sequence). There are 15 residues in the CDR3. The trim removed 2 bases at V and 5 bases at J, leaving 3 bases unmatched. This CDR3 reads CASSQLAGGGETQYF. CDR3 bases: TGTGCCAGCAGCCAACTAGCGGGGGGGGGTGAGACCCAGTACTTC.

The chain couples TRBV30 to TRBJ2-7; 7 bases fit TRBD1. The CDR3 covers 11 residues. The germline V gene has CDR1 GTSNPN and CDR2 SVGIG (reference sequence). V shed 2 bases and J 6 bases; nucleotides not matched to a gene: 1. The CDR3 DNA sequence: TGTGCCTGGAGTCCAGGGGGCGAGCAGTACTTC. It is translated as CAWSPGGEQYF.

V is TRBV20-1 and J is TRBJ2-1; TRBD2 is a possible D gene (7 bases). This CDR3 region has 16 residues. Germline CDR1 DFQATT, CDR2 SNEGSKA (reference sequence). Trimming removed 6 bases from V and 0 bases from J, with 18 bases in between. This CDR3 reads CSARRLADSSYNEQFF. CDR3 nucleotides: TGCAGTGCCCGCAGGCTAGCGGACAGCTCCTACAATGAGCAGTTCTTC.

This clonotype was seen many times. The chain uses TRBV6-1 and TRBJ2-7; no clear D. Trimming took 0 bases from V and 2 from J, leaving 5 bases between them. The germline CDR1 and CDR2 sequences are MNHNS and SASEGT. The CDR3 contains 13 residues. The CDR3 is CASSEALTYEQYF. In DNA form, the CDR3 reads TGTGCCAGCAGTGAAGCCCTAACCTACGAGCAGTACTTC.

This clonotype has a handful of counts. The chain combines TRBV6-2 or TRBV6-3 with TRBJ2-2, with D unresolved. The CDR3 consists of 14 residues. CDR1 is MNHEY and CDR2 is SVGEGT in the germline V gene. V dropped 6 bases and J dropped 1 base, with 9 bases sitting between them. The CDR3 DNA sequence: TGTGCCAGCAGCCGGACGGGGAACACCGGGGAGCTGTTTTTT. Its translation is CASSRTGNTGELFF.

This clonotype was observed a handful of times. The chain couples TRBV3-1 to TRBJ2-3, with 12 bases fitting TRBD1. This CDR3 spans 16 amino acids. The germline V gene has CDR1 LGHDT and CDR2 YNNKEL (reference sequence). V trimming: 4 bases; J trimming: 2 bases; junction bases outside the gene matches: 4. CDR3 coding DNA: TGTGCCAGCAGCCTAGGGACAGGGGGCATCACAGATACGCAGTATTTT. Protein sequence: CASSLGTGGITDTQYF.

In its sample, this clonotype was seen many times. V is TRBV7-3 and J is TRBJ2-4, with D perhaps matching TRBD2 (6 bases). This CDR3 comprises 16 residues. Germline values: CDR1 SGHTA, CDR2 FQGTGA. The V end lost 1 base, the J end lost 0 bases, and 10 bases lay between the germline ends. The CDR3 sequence: CASSLSGSGAKNIQYF. CDR3 DNA: TGTGCCAGCAGCTTAAGTGGTAGCGGAGCCAAAAACATTCAGTACTTC. Drawing the rest from reference TRBV7-3 and TRBJ2-4, the complete variable domain is GAGVSQTPSNKVTEKGKYVELRCDPISGHTALYWYRQSLGQGPEFLIYFQGTGAADDSGLPNDRFFAVRPEGSVSTLKIQRTERGDSAVYLCASSLSGSGAKNIQYFGAGTRLSVL.

This clonotype was observed at least ten times. The chain joins TRBV20-1 to TRBJ2-3, with D hard to call. The V gene's germline CDR1 is DFQATT and CDR2 SNEGSKA (reference sequence). The V and J ends lost 6 bases and 3 bases respectively, with 10 bases between them. The length of the CDR3 is 12 residues. The CDR3 loop is CSARIHTDTQYF. Here the CDR3 DNA reads TGCAGTGCCAGGATTCATACAGATACGCAGTATTTT.

This clonotype was seen at least ten times. This chain links TRBV5-8 with TRBJ1-2; D remains ambiguous. The length of the CDR3 is 14 residues. Trimming pared 3 bases from V and 3 bases from J, leaving 12 bases between. Germline assignment: CDR1 SGHTS and CDR2 YDEGEE. The CDR3 DNA reads TGTGCCAGCAGCTCACCCGACGGATACTATGGCTACACCTTC. Residues: CASSSPDGYYGYTF.

This clonotype appeared many times. The chain employs TRBV6-5 and TRBJ1-2; D call uncertain. CDR3 size: 13 residues. Trimming took 5 bases from V and 4 from J, leaving 11 bases between them. Germline-derived CDR1 and CDR2 are MNHEY and SVGAGI. The CDR3 spells CASSAGSSYGYTF. CDR3 DNA sequence: TGTGCCAGCAGTGCTGGAAGTTCCTATGGCTACACCTTC.

This clonotype was counted ten times or more. The rearrangement joins TRBV11-3 to TRBJ2-1; 8 nucleotides line up with TRBD2. Germline-derived CDR1 and CDR2 are SGHNT and YENEEA. J gave up 7 bases and V 3 bases, and 8 bases lay outside the gene matches. The length of the CDR3 is 15 residues. The CDR3 is CASSLGAGAGNEQFF. The DNA for the CDR3 is TGTGCCAGCAGCTTGGGAGCGGGGGCCGGGAATGAGCAGTTCTTC.

This clonotype was picked up many times. This chain links TRBV11-3 with TRBJ2-7, with 7 nucleotides matching TRBD1. V lost 2 bases to trimming and J lost 6 bases; unmatched junction nucleotides: 16. Germline assignment: CDR1 SGHNT and CDR2 YENEEA. The CDR3 sequence is 17 residues long. CDR3 sequence: CASSLLVGIGGEFEQYF. In DNA, the CDR3 is TGTGCCAGCAGCTTATTGGTCGGGATAGGGGGCGAGTTCGAGCAGTACTTC.

Of note for this clonotype: Relative to the germline gene, one junction end is altered; a read error may explain this. The genes are TRBV9 and TRBJ1-1; D is possibly TRBD1 (5 bases). Germline CDR1 and CDR2: SGDLS and YYNGEE. The CDR3 has 17 amino acids. CDR3 sequence reads: CASCVGETGVWDTEAFF. The CDR3 coding sequence is TGTGCCAGCTGCGTAGGGGAGACCGGCGTTTGGGACACTGAAGCTTTCTTT.

In this sample, this clonotype turned up many times. The rearrangement joins TRBV30 to TRBJ2-5; D might be TRBD1 (5 bases). The CDR3 is 15 residues long. V lost 7 bases, J lost 0 bases, and 18 bases lay in between. Germline-derived CDR1 and CDR2 are GTSNPN and SVGIG (reference sequence). The CDR3 is CASDVGAQYQETQYF. CDR3 nucleotide sequence: TGTGCCTCGGACGTAGGGGCCCAGTACCAAGAGACCCAGTACTTC.

This clonotype was seen ten or more times. The chain recombines TRBV4-2 with TRBJ2-1, with 8 bases fitting TRBD2. Germline V gene data show CDR1 as LGHNA and CDR2 as YNFKEQ. This CDR3 has 17 residues. V lost 0 bases and J lost 2; bases outside the gene matches: 6. CDR3 DNA: TGTGCCAGCAGCCAAGATACAGCGGGGGCCGCCTACAATGAGCAGTTCTTC. This codes for CASSQDTAGAAYNEQFF.